The table lists the clone carrying this T cell receptor beta chain with a few counts. Likely unrecorded immune exposures existed in these nominally healthy donors. The data stem from a study of cytomegalovirus exposure and HLA in healthy donors. With 60 Vbeta and 13 Jbeta primers, the PCR was carried out. The protocol was immunoSEQ multiplex PCR, while the TCRdb copy is restricted to in-frame clones and leaves out a portion. Of 150,000 to 200,000 clones listed, around 79% are singletons. CDR3 length: 14 residues. Trimming took off 1 base at V and 4 bases at J, with 12 bases between the two ends. The germline CDR1 and CDR2 sequences are SGHRS and YFSETQ.

This rearrangement joins TRBV5-1 to TRBJ2-7, with D possibly matching TRBD1 (5 bases). The receptor was derived from a woman aged 45 to 65 in good health and CMV-seronegative. The sample comprised PBMCs. The chain's CDR3 is CASSLRQGRYEQYF. In DNA, the CDR3 is TGCGCCAGCAGCTTGCGCCAGGGAAGATACGAGCAGTACTTC.